The next 6 T cell receptor beta chains were all read from a single sample in a study of PD-1 blockade in classical Hodgkin lymphoma. There was relapse after autologous stem cell transplantation in every patient, and there was variation in brentuximab vedotin exposure. The data were produced by immunoSEQ multiplex PCR, yet TCRdb's version contains in-frame clones alone and is incomplete. This sample has 90,000 to 130,000 clones, with 89% found just once. Sequencing was performed on peripheral blood mononuclear cells (PBMCs), taken before the second cycle of nivolumab. These receptors were collected from a human donor with classical Hodgkin lymphoma.

The CDR3 region has the DNA TGTGCCAGTAGTATAACGGCTAGCGGGAGTTCACCAGATACGCAGTATTTT. Translating gives CASSITASGSSPDTQYF. The chain recombines TRBV19 with TRBJ2-3; 10 bases are shared with TRBD2. The CDR3 spans 17 residues. Germline CDR1 LNHDA, CDR2 SQIVND (reference sequence). The J segment lost 4 bases and the V segment lost 2 bases, leaving 9 bases of the junction unmatched.

The chain joins TRBV9 to TRBJ2-2, with a possible D match to TRBD2 (6 bases). The CDR3 length is 15 residues. V was shortened by 3 bases and J by 2 bases, with 11 bases between the two germline ends. CDR1 is SGDLS and CDR2 is YYNGEE in the germline V gene. DNA of the CDR3: TGTGCCAGCAGCGGGACTAATACTAACACCGGGGAGCTGTTTTTT. It translates to CASSGTNTNTGELFF.

The CDR3 DNA reads as TGTGCCAGCAGCGGCCAGATTAGCGGGAGGCGGACAGATACGCAGTATTTT. Translating gives CASSGQISGRRTDTQYF. This rearrangement joins TRBV7-2 to TRBJ2-3; 10 nucleotides align to TRBD2. Germline CDR1 and CDR2: SGHTA and FQGNSA. CDR3 length equals 17 residues. J was trimmed by 3 bases and V by 5 bases; bases with no gene match: 11.

The chain uses TRBV7-2 and TRBJ2-1; 8 nucleotides agree with TRBD2. The CDR3 runs 17 residues. The V gene's germline CDR1 is SGHTA and CDR2 FQGNSA. The trim removed 0 bases at V and 2 bases at J, leaving 6 bases unmatched. The CDR3 is CASSLARFSGTYNEQFF. The DNA for the CDR3 is TGTGCCAGCAGCTTAGCGAGGTTTAGCGGGACCTACAATGAGCAGTTCTTC.

This chain links TRBV2 with TRBJ1-5; D is unclear. The CDR3 has 12 amino acids. Per the germline V gene, CDR1 is SNHLY and CDR2 is FYNNEI. V lost 1 base and J 5 bases, leaving 3 bases between the germline ends. The CDR3 DNA reads TGTGCCAGCAGTGAAGGTGATCAGCCCCAGCATTTT. This translates into CASSEGDQPQHF.

The J gene is TRBJ2-1, the V gene TRBV5-1; 9 bases are a match to TRBD2. Germline V CDR1 and CDR2: SGHRS, YFSETQ. This CDR3 has 15 residues. After removal of 4 bases from V and 12 bases from J, the junction contained 14 bases not matched to a gene. CDR3 residues: CASSLITGTSWLQFF. CDR3 sequence (DNA): TGCGCCAGCAGCCTAATAACCGGGACTAGCTGGTTGCAGTTCTTC.